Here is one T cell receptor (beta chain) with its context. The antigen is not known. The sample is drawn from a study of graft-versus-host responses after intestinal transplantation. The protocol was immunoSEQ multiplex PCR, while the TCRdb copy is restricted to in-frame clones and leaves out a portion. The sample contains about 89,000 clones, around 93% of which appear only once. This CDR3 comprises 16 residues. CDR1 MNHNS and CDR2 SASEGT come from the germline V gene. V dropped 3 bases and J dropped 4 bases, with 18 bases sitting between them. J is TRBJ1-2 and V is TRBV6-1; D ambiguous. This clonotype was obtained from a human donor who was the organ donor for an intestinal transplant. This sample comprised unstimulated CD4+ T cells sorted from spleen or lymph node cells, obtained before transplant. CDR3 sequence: CASSDEIKRISYGYTF. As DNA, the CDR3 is TGTGCCAGCAGTGATGAGATCAAGAGGATTAGCTATGGCTACACCTTC.